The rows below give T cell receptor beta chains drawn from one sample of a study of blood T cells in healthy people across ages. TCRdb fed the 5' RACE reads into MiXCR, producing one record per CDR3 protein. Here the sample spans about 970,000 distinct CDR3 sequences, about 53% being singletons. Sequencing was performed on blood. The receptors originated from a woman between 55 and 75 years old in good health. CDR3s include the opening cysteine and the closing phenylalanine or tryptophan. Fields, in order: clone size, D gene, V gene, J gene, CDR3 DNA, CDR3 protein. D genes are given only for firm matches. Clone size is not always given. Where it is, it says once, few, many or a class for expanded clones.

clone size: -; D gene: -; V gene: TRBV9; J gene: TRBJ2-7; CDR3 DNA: TGTGCCAGCAGCGGGGGGACGTCCGAGCAGTACTTC; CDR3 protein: CASSGGTSEQYF
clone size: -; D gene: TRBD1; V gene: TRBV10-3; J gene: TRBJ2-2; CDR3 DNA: TGTGCCATCAGTGAAAGGGGGCCGAACACCGGGGAGCTGTTTTTT; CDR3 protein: CAISERGPNTGELFF
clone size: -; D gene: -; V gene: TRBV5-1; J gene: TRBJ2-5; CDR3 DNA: TGCGCCAGCAGCTTGGGGGGCCGTGGTTATTCTCAAGAGACCCAGTACTTC; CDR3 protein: CASSLGGRGYSQETQYF
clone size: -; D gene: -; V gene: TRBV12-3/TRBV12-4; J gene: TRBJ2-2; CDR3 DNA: TGTGCCAGCAGTCAACAGCCGAACACCGGGGAGCTGTTTTTT; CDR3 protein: CASSQQPNTGELFF
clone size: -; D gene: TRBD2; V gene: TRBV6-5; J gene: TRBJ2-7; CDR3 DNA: TGTGCCAGCAGTTACCTGCGGGAGTCATCCTACGAGCAGTACTTC; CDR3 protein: CASSYLRESSYEQYF
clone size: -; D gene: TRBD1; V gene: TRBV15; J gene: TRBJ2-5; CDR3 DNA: TGTGCCACCAGCAGAGTAGTAGGACAGGGTATCTACAATGAGCAGTACTTC; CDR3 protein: CATSRVVGQGIYNEQYF
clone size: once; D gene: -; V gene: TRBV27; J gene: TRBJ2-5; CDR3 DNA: TGTGCCAGCACAGAGGGTGACGGGACCCAGTACTTC; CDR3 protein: CASTEGDGTQYF
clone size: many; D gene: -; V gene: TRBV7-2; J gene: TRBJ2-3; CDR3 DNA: TGTGCCAGCAGCCGAAACAGGGCCTCTAGCACAGATACGCAGTATTTT; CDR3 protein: CASSRNRASSTDTQYF
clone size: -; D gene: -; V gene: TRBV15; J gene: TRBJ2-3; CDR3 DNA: TGTGCCATTAGGGGTTTAGCAGATACGCAGTATTTT; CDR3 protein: CAIRGLADTQYF
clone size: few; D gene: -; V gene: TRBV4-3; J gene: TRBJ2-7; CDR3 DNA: TGCGCCAGCAGCCAAGATCAAGACTGGGTCTACGAGCAGTACTTC; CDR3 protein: CASSQDQDWVYEQYF
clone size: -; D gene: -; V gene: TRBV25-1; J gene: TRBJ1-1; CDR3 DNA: TGTGCCAGCAGTGATTCAGGGTTTGCCGCTTTCTTT; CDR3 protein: CASSDSGFAAFF
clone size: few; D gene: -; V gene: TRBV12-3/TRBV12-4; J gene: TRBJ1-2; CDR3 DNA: TGTGCCAGCAGTTCGTTGGCAGGGCATGGCTACACCTTC; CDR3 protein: CASSSLAGHGYTF
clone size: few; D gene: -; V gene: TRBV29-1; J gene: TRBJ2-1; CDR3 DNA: TGCAGCGTCCGGACAGCCAATGAGCAGTTCTTC; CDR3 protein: CSVRTANEQFF
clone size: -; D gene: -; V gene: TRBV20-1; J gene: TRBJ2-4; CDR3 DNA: TGCAGTGCCCCCAGGGTAGCGTTTGAAAACATTCAGTACTTC; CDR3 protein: CSAPRVAFENIQYF
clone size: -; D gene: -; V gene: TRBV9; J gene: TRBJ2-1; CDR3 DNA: TGTGCCAGCAGCCCCGGGAGCTCCGCGGACGATGAGCAGTTCTTC; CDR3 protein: CASSPGSSADDEQFF
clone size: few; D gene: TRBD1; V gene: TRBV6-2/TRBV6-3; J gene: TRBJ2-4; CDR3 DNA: TGTGCCAGCAGTGTGACAGGGAAAAACATTCAGTACTTC; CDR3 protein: CASSVTGKNIQYF
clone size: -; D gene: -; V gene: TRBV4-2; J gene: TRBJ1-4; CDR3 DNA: TGTGCCAGCAGCCAAGGTCAGGGCCAGGAAAAACTGTTTTTT; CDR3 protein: CASSQGQGQEKLFF
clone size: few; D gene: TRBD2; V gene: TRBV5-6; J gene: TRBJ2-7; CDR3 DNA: TGTGCCAGCAGCCTCCTGACTAGCACCGACGAGCAGTACTTC; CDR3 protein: CASSLLTSTDEQYF
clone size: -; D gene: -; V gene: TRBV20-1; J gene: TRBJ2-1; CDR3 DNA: TGCAGTGCTAGGGGGCTTGTCGGGTTCAATGAGCAGTTCTTC; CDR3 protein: CSARGLVGFNEQFF
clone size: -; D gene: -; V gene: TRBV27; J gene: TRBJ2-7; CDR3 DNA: TGTGCCAGCAGTTTCCTTCCCGGGACTGAGATCTACGAGCAGTACTTC; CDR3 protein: CASSFLPGTEIYEQYF
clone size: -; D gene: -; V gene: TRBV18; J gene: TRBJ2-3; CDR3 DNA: TGTGCCAGCTCACCTCAACAGGGTGCTACAGATACGCAGTATTTT; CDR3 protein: CASSPQQGATDTQYF
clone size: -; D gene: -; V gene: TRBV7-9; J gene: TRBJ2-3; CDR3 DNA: TGTGCCAGCAGCCCGGCGGTAGATACGCAGTATTTT; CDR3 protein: CASSPAVDTQYF
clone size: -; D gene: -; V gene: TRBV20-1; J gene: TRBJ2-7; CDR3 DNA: TGCAGTGCTAGATCGGGCGACGGGCGGTATAACGAGCAGTACTTC; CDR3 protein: CSARSGDGRYNEQYF
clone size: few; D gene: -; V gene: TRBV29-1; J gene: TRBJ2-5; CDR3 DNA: TGCAGCGTTGAAACCGGGGCGAAGGGGACCCAGTACTTC; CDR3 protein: CSVETGAKGTQYF
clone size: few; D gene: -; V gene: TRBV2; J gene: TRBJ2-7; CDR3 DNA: TGTGCCAGTAGGGACATTTCCTACGAGCAGTACTTC; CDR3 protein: CASRDISYEQYF
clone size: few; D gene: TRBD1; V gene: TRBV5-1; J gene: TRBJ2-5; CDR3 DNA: TGCGCCAGCAGCTTCCAGGGGGCGCCTGAGGAGACCCAGTACTTC; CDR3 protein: CASSFQGAPEETQYF
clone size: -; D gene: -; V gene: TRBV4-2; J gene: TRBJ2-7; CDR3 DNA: TGTGCCAGCAGCCAAGATCTCGGGACTGGGGTCTACGAGCAGTACTTC; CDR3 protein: CASSQDLGTGVYEQYF
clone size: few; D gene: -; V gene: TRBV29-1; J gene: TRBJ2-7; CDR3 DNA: TGCAGCGCCTGGCGCGGACCAACCTACGAGCAGTACTTC; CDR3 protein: CSAWRGPTYEQYF
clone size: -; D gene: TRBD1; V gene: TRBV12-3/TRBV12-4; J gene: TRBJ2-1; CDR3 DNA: TGTGCCAGCAGTCCGCAGGGGGCCTACAATGAGCAGTTCTTC; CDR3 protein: CASSPQGAYNEQFF
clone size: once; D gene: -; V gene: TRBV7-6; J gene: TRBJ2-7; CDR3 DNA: TGTGCCAGCAGCTTATACCCTAGGGGGGCGTCGGTTTACGAGCAGTACTTC; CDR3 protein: CASSLYPRGASVYEQYF
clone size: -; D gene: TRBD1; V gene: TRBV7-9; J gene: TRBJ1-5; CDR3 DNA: TGTGCCAGCACCTCGACAGGGGGTTATAGCAATCAGCCCCAGCATTTT; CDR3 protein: CASTSTGGYSNQPQHF